The clone carrying this TCR beta chain has a handful of counts. What it binds is not known. This entry belongs to a study of molecular identifiers for immune sequencing clone quantification. Libraries from naive CD8 cells were generated from approximately 20,000 to 980,000 sorted cells (with 10%, 30% or 50% RNA). Overall study results and limits: With a barcode shared among identical TCR molecules, highly expanded clone sizes could be underestimated.

MiXCR, applied by TCRdb to the PCR reads, yields one record per CDR3 protein. The repertoire holds about half a million distinct CDR3 sequences, with about 20% as singletons. Input material: naive CD8+ T cells from blood, with Jurkat cell RNA spiked in. Documented subset: FACS-sorted CD8+CD4-CCR7+CD45RA+ naive T cells. This clonotype was sampled from a human donor in good health. Some libraries in this study had Jurkat cell RNA spiked in.

The CDR3 bases are TGTGCCAGCAGTTTTTCTCAGGTTCAGCCCCAGCATTTT. Its translation: CASSFSQVQPQHF. V usage is TRBV27 and J usage is TRBJ1-5, with D uncertain. This CDR3 region has 13 residues. Looked up from germline, CDR1 is MNHEY and CDR2 is SMNVEV (reference sequence). Deletions cut 3 bases from V and 6 bases from J, with 9 bases between.